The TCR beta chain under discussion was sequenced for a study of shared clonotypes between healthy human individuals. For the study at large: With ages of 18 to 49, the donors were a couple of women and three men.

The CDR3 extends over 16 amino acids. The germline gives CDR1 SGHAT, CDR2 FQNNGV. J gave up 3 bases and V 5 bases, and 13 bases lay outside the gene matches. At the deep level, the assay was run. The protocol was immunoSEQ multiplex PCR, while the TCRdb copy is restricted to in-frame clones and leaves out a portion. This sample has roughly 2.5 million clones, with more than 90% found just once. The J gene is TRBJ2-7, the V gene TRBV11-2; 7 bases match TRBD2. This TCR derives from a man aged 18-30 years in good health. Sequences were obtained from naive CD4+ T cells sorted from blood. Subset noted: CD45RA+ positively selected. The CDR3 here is CASSKLGGGYFYEQYF. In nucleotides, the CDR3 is TGTGCCAGCAGCAAACTTGGGGGGGGTTACTTCTACGAGCAGTACTTC.